The clone carrying this T cell receptor (beta chain) was counted between two and nine times. This sample was included in a study of cytomegalovirus exposure and HLA in healthy donors. Primers included in the PCR were 60 Vbeta and 13 Jbeta primers. Produced via immunoSEQ multiplex PCR; TCRdb's table is partial and in-frame only. The sample records under 150,000 clones, around 80% being singletons. The sequenced sample consisted of PBMCs. This clonotype originated in a boy aged 2 to 9 in good health and CMV-seronegative.

The CDR3 coding sequence is TGTGCCAGCAGCTTACACAGGGAGTTCTACGAGCAGTACTTC. Translating it yields CASSLHREFYEQYF. This chain connects TRBV7-2 to TRBJ2-7; weak D call: TRBD1 (6 bases). Germline assignment: CDR1 SGHTA and CDR2 FQGNSA. Trimming pared 2 bases from V and 3 bases from J, leaving 11 bases between. CDR3 length equals 14 residues.